The 9 T cell receptor beta chains listed next were all sequenced from one sample in a study of T-cell memory formation after mild COVID-19. MiXCR, applied by TCRdb to the 5' RACE reads, yields one record per CDR3 protein. This table has a few hundred thousand distinct CDR3 sequences, around 25% appearing once. The specimen was PBMCs or a T cell subset sorted from them (not recorded which). The receptors were gathered from an adult woman who had mild COVID-19 (a few samples of this study predate the infection). Cell type and time point are not known.

The chain couples TRBV9 to TRBJ2-2, with no clear D. From germline, CDR1 is SGDLS and CDR2 YYNGEE. Deletions cut 0 bases from V and 3 bases from J, with 9 bases between. The CDR3 is 15 residues long. This CDR3 is CASSVATSYTGELFF. The CDR3 DNA sequence: TGTGCCAGCAGCGTAGCTACCAGCTACACCGGGGAGCTGTTTTTT. Drawing the rest from reference TRBV9 and TRBJ2-2, the complete variable domain is DSGVTQTPKHLITATGQRVTLRCSPRSGDLSVYWYQQSLDQGLQFLIQYYNGEERAKGNILERFSAQQFPDLHSELNLSSLELGDSALYFCASSVATSYTGELFFGEGSRLTVL.

The rearrangement links TRBV9 to TRBJ2-2; D not certain. CDR1 and CDR2 from the germline V gene are SGDLS and YYNGEE. This CDR3 region has 15 residues. The germline V and J ends were trimmed by 0 bases and 5 bases, with 11 bases remaining between them. CDR3 nucleotide sequence: TGTGCCAGCAGCGTAGCGCCAACCACGACCGGGGAGCTGTTTTTT. This sequence encodes CASSVAPTTTGELFF.

This chain joins TRBV5-5 and TRBJ2-7; 7 bases line up with TRBD1. This CDR3 spans 14 amino acids. After removal of 4 bases from V and 2 bases from J, the junction contained 6 bases not matched to a gene. Germline loops: CDR1 SGHKS, CDR2 YYEKEE (reference sequence). The CDR3 DNA follows: TGTGCCAGCAGCACCGGACAGGACCCCTACGAGCAGTACTTC. Encoded protein: CASSTGQDPYEQYF.

The sample holds a few counts of this clonotype. For the CDR3, the DNA is TGTGCCAGTAGAGGACTAGCGGGCTCCTACGAGCAGTACTTC. Translated: CASRGLAGSYEQYF. The V call is TRBV19, the J call TRBJ2-7; 11 bases match TRBD2. Germline V gene lookup returns CDR1 LNHDA and CDR2 SQIVND (reference sequence). The trim removed 6 bases at V and 0 bases at J, leaving 1 base unmatched. This CDR3 has 14 amino acids. The complete variable domain, with remaining parts taken from reference TRBV19 and TRBJ2-7, reads DGGITQSPKYLFRKEGQNVTLSCEQNLNHDAMYWYRQDPGQGLRLIYYSQIVNDFQKGDIAEGYSVSREKKESFPLTVTSAQKNPTAFYLCASRGLAGSYEQYFGPGTRLTVT.

This clonotype was recorded only once. V gene TRBV27 combines with J gene TRBJ1-1; TRBD1 aligns across 7 bases. The trim removed 4 bases at V and 5 bases at J, leaving 4 bases unmatched. The CDR3 loop spans 13 amino acids. Germline V gives CDR1 MNHEY, CDR2 SMNVEV (reference sequence). The CDR3 DNA reads as TGTGCCAGCAGTTGGGACAGCCTGACTGAAGCTTTCTTT. Encoded protein: CASSWDSLTEAFF.

This clonotype has only a few counts. The rearrangement uses TRBV12-3 or TRBV12-4 and TRBJ2-5, with D perhaps assigned TRBD1 or TRBD2 (5 bases each). The CDR3 has 13 amino acids. The V and J ends lost 5 bases and 4 bases respectively, with 11 bases between them. The CDR3 is CASSPGPRETQYF. The DNA for the CDR3 is TGTGCCAGCAGTCCGGGGCCGCGAGAGACCCAGTACTTC.

Only a few counts were recorded for this clonotype. CDR3 protein: CASSPVGNQPQHF. CDR3 bases: TGTGCCAGCTCACCGGTAGGGAATCAGCCCCAGCATTTT. This chain links TRBV18 with TRBJ1-5; D is unresolved. Trimming removed 3 bases from V and 4 bases from J, with 7 bases in between. CDR1 and CDR2 (germline): KGHSH, LQKENI. This CDR3 is 13 amino acids long.

This clonotype has a handful of counts. The rearrangement links TRBV5-1 to TRBJ2-3; the D is unclear. CDR3 length: 16 residues. Per the germline V gene, CDR1 is SGHRS and CDR2 is YFSETQ. The V and J ends lost 0 bases and 0 bases respectively, with 11 bases between them. In nucleotides, the CDR3 is TGCGCCAGCAGCTTGGCGGCAGCCCAAAGCACAGATACGCAGTATTTT. Translation: CASSLAAAQSTDTQYF.

The chain recombines TRBV15 with TRBJ1-4; 8 nucleotides align to TRBD1. The CDR3 has 15 amino acids. Germline trimming cut 5 bases from V and 8 bases from J; bases unmatched to any gene: 10. The germline CDR1 and CDR2 sequences are LNHNV and YYDKDF (reference sequence). As DNA, the CDR3 is TGTGCCACCAGCTATCGGACAGGGCGATTCGAAAAACTGTTTTTT. Translated: CATSYRTGRFEKLFF.